One and the same sample provided the 30 T cell receptor beta chains below, sequenced in a study of blood T cell repertoires in COVID-19. Clones were sequenced by immunoSEQ multiplex PCR, and TCRdb holds only the in-frame ones, with some missing. The sample lists 250,000 to 400,000 clones, around 87% occurring once. The sequencing sample was made of peripheral blood. All receptors come from a man aged 45-60 years with active or convalescent COVID-19.

The rearrangement links TRBV11-3 to TRBJ2-7; TRBD2 matches at 7 bases. Germline V gene lookup returns CDR1 SGHNT and CDR2 YENEEA. The junction had 20 bases not matched to a gene; V was cut back by 5 bases and J by 4 bases. The CDR3 is 18 residues long. CDR3 in DNA: TGTGCCAGCAGCAACCTAGAGTGGGCGGGAGAAGCGTGGTACGAGCAGTACTTC. Translation gives CASSNLEWAGEAWYEQYF.

The gene calls are TRBV19 and TRBJ1-2, with 7 bases lining up with TRBD1. The CDR3 covers 13 residues. Germline values: CDR1 LNHDA, CDR2 SQIVND (reference sequence). Losses at the gene ends were 5 bases for V and 3 bases for J; bases not matched to a gene: 3. The CDR3 DNA reads TGTGCCAGTAGTCGGGACAGCCACTATGGCTACACCTTC. Amino acids: CASSRDSHYGYTF.

The chain joins TRBV9 to TRBJ1-1; no definite D call. The germline V gene encodes CDR1 SGDLS and CDR2 YYNGEE. V gave up 0 bases and J gave up 0 bases, with 3 bases separating them. The CDR3 has 13 amino acids. The CDR3 region has the DNA TGTGCCAGCAGCGTAGAGCTGAACACTGAAGCTTTCTTT. Translating gives CASSVELNTEAFF.

The V and J genes are TRBV5-1 and TRBJ2-3; 9 bases are a match to TRBD1. The CDR3 consists of 16 residues. Trimming took 8 bases from V and 5 from J; bases not matched to a gene: 15. Germline lookup yields CDR1 SGHRS and CDR2 YFSETQ. CDR3 loop: CASTQNPGQGLDTQYF. The CDR3 nucleotides are TGCGCCAGTACCCAGAACCCGGGACAGGGATTAGATACGCAGTATTTT.

Points on this clone: Relative to the germline gene, one junction end is altered; a read error may explain this. The V gene is TRBV12-3 or TRBV12-4, the J gene TRBJ2-4; 10 bases align to TRBD1. This CDR3 has 12 residues. CDR3 amino acids: CASSLTGQGTNF. DNA of the CDR3: TGTGCCAGCAGTTTAACGGGACAGGGGACGAACTTC.

The sample holds a few counts of this clone. The CDR3 sequence is CASSLNGGGSPYEQYF. In DNA form, the CDR3 reads TGTGCCAGCAGCTTAAACGGGGGAGGAAGTCCCTACGAGCAGTACTTC. V is TRBV11-2 and J is TRBJ2-7, with a weak D call TRBD2 (6 bases). Trimming removed 2 bases at V and 2 bases at J, with 16 bases between. CDR3 length: 16 residues. Germline lookup yields CDR1 SGHAT and CDR2 FQNNGV. The full variable domain, its missing parts supplied by reference TRBV11-2 and TRBJ2-7, is EAGVAQSPRYKIIEKRQSVAFWCNPISGHATLYWYQQILGQGPKLLIQFQNNGVVDDSQLPKDRFSAERLKGVDSTLKIQPAKLEDSAVYLCASSLNGGGSPYEQYFGPGTRLTVT.

The V call is TRBV5-8, the J call TRBJ1-5; D gene unclear. The CDR3 contains 15 residues. Germline-derived CDR1 and CDR2 are SGHTS and YDEGEE. V dropped 6 bases and J dropped 0 bases, with 13 bases sitting between them. CDR3 residues: CASTPSGYSNQPQHF. The CDR3 DNA is TGTGCCAGCACCCCCAGTGGTTATAGCAATCAGCCCCAGCATTTT.

V gene TRBV7-2 combines with J gene TRBJ1-5, with TRBD1 as a possible D gene (5 bases). V shed 5 bases and J shed 2 bases, with 13 bases lying between them. The CDR3 has 15 amino acids. Germline values: CDR1 SGHTA, CDR2 FQGNSA. CDR3 coding DNA: TGTGCCAGCAGCCCCCGGGGAGGGGGCAATCAGCCCCAGCATTTT. Translating it yields CASSPRGGGNQPQHF.

The chain employs TRBV9 and TRBJ2-1, with TRBD2 matching 10 bases. The trim removed 0 bases at V and 4 bases at J, leaving 1 base unmatched. Germline V CDR1 and CDR2: SGDLS, YYNGEE. CDR3 size: 15 residues. CDR3 sequence: CASSVVGLAYNEQFF. The DNA of the CDR3 is TGTGCCAGCAGCGTAGTGGGACTAGCGTACAATGAGCAGTTCTTC.

This rearrangement joins TRBV6-6 to TRBJ2-7, with 7 bases fitting TRBD1. The CDR3 has 14 residues. Germline V lookup: CDR1 MNHNY, CDR2 SVGAGI (reference sequence). Trimming took 6 bases from V and 0 from J; bases not matched to a gene: 5. The CDR3: CASRLTGDSYEQYF. The CDR3 DNA reads TGTGCCAGCAGACTCACAGGGGACTCCTACGAGCAGTACTTC.

This clone showed up just once. The chain couples TRBV6-5 to TRBJ1-2; D ambiguous. The CDR3 loop spans 13 amino acids. The V gene's germline CDR1 is MNHEY and CDR2 SVGAGI. V was cut by 7 bases and J by 7 bases, with 16 bases left in between. The CDR3 bases are TGTGCCAGCAATCCTTCCCTTTCAGGTGGCTACACCTTC. Encoded protein: CASNPSLSGGYTF.

In nucleotides, the CDR3 is TGTGCCAGCAGCTTAATCCAGGGCTCCTACAATGAGCAGTTCTTC. Its translation: CASSLIQGSYNEQFF. This rearrangement joins TRBV7-8 to TRBJ2-1, with a tentative D call TRBD1 (5 bases). The CDR3 has 15 amino acids. Germline V gene sequence: CDR1 SGHVS, CDR2 FQNEAQ. V lost 2 bases, J lost 0 bases, and 8 bases lay in between.

This chain links TRBV28 with TRBJ1-2; tentative D call: TRBD1 (6 bases). CDR1 is MDHEN, CDR2 SYDVKM, per germline. The CDR3 spans 17 residues. V gave up 5 bases and J gave up 0 bases, with 19 bases separating them. The CDR3 DNA follows: TGTGCCAGCAGTCCATACAGGGAAACTTGGTCTAACTATGGCTACACCTTC. Amino acid sequence: CASSPYRETWSNYGYTF.

The J gene is TRBJ2-7, the V gene TRBV7-8, with D perhaps TRBD2 (6 bases). The CDR3 loop spans 16 amino acids. Looked up from germline, CDR1 is SGHVS and CDR2 is FQNEAQ. V lost 2 bases to trimming and J lost 4 bases, with 18 bases between them. The DNA for the CDR3 is TGTGCCAGCAGCTTATCCGAGGAGGGATCGGGATACGAGCAGTACTTC. This translates into CASSLSEEGSGYEQYF. Full variable domain (missing parts from reference TRBV7-8 and TRBJ2-7): GAGVSQSPRYKVAKRGQDVALRCDPISGHVSLFWYQQALGQGPEFLTYFQNEAQLDKSGLPSDRFFAERPEGSVSTLKIQRTQQEDSAVYLCASSLSEEGSGYEQYFGPGTRLTVT.

About this clone: In the same sample, other DNA sequences code for this CDR3. The chain has TRBV28 and TRBJ1-2; the match to TRBD1 covers 10 bases. Trimming took 6 bases from V and 5 from J; bases not matched to a gene: 3. CDR3 length equals 13 residues. The germline V gene has CDR1 MDHEN and CDR2 SYDVKM. CDR3: CASSVGQGYGYTF. The CDR3 DNA reads TGTGCCAGCAGCGTGGGACAGGGGTATGGCTACACCTTC.

The CDR3 loop is CASSLSGVGNQPQHF. The CDR3 region has the DNA TGTGCCAGCAGTTTATCGGGGGTCGGCAATCAGCCCCAGCATTTT. This rearrangement joins TRBV28 to TRBJ1-5; weak D call: TRBD1 (5 bases). Germline-derived CDR1 and CDR2 are MDHEN and SYDVKM. The CDR3 totals 15 residues. Trimming stripped 1 base from V and 2 bases from J, with 9 bases between.

The chain couples TRBV2 to TRBJ2-3, with D perhaps TRBD1 (6 bases). Germline values: CDR1 SNHLY, CDR2 FYNNEI. Trimming stripped 5 bases from V and 4 bases from J, with 13 bases between. The CDR3 covers 14 residues. CDR3 region: CASSPGHESDTQYF. In nucleotides, the CDR3 is TGTGCCAGCAGTCCGGGACACGAATCAGATACGCAGTATTTT.

This chain joins TRBV4-1 and TRBJ1-2; TRBD1 might be the D (5 bases). Per germline, CDR1 MGHRA and CDR2 YSYEKL. The germline V and J ends were trimmed by 0 bases and 5 bases, with 7 bases remaining between them. The length of the CDR3 is 13 residues. The CDR3 DNA sequence: TGCGCCAGCAGCCAAGAGGGGCGGTATGGCTACACCTTC. Translating it yields CASSQEGRYGYTF.

In DNA form, the CDR3 reads TGTGCCATCAATTTGGGACTAGCGGGAGGGCCAGATACGCAGTATTTT. Amino acid sequence: CAINLGLAGGPDTQYF. This chain connects TRBV10-3 to TRBJ2-3, with 16 bases fitting TRBD2. This CDR3 has 16 residues. V lost 7 bases, J lost 4 bases, and 5 bases stayed unmatched. Per the germline V gene, CDR1 is ENHRY and CDR2 is SYGVKD.

This clone was seen only once. The chain carries TRBV30 and TRBJ1-1; 7 nucleotides match TRBD1. After removal of 3 bases from V and 3 bases from J, the junction contained 4 bases not matched to a gene. This CDR3 spans 13 amino acids. Germline CDR1 and CDR2: GTSNPN and SVGIG (reference sequence). CDR3 protein: CAWSGQEDTEAFF. In DNA form, the CDR3 reads TGTGCCTGGAGCGGACAGGAGGACACTGAAGCTTTCTTT.

The rearrangement uses TRBV6-4 and TRBJ1-5; 9 bases agree with TRBD1. This CDR3 comprises 14 residues. Germline assignment: CDR1 MRHNA and CDR2 SNTAGT. J gave up 4 bases and V 4 bases, and 2 bases lay outside the gene matches. In nucleotides, the CDR3 is TGTGCCAGCAGTGTGACAGGGGGTAATCAGCCCCAGCATTTT. Translation gives CASSVTGGNQPQHF.

This clone was seen just once. The CDR3 sequence: CASSDPGRGIFLPTF. The CDR3 region has the DNA TGTGCCAGCAGTGATCCCGGGAGGGGGATTTTCTTGCCCACCTTC. The J gene is TRBJ1-2, the V gene TRBV6-1, with TRBD1 as a possible D gene (6 bases). Germline CDR1 is MNHNS and CDR2 is SASEGT. V was pared by 3 bases and J by 13 bases, with 24 bases between. The CDR3 length is 15 residues.

This clone showed up just once. This same CDR3 is encoded by further DNA sequences in the sample. This chain joins TRBV7-6 and TRBJ1-5; 8 nucleotides match TRBD1. Germline trimming cut 1 base from V and 1 base from J; bases unmatched to any gene: 0. The CDR3 spans 15 residues. Germline lookup yields CDR1 SGHVS and CDR2 FNYEAQ. CDR3 sequence reads: CASSLGQGSNQPQHF. DNA for the CDR3: TGTGCCAGCAGCTTAGGACAGGGGAGCAATCAGCCCCAGCATTTT. The complete variable domain, with remaining parts taken from reference TRBV7-6 and TRBJ1-5, reads GAGVSQSPRYKVTKRGQDVALRCDPISGHVSLYWYRQALGQGPEFLTYFNYEAQQDKSGLPNDRFSAERPEGSISTLTIQRTEQRDSAMYRCASSLGQGSNQPQHFGDGTRLSIL.

The chain joins TRBV18 to TRBJ1-3; possibly TRBD1 for D (5 bases). There are 16 residues in the CDR3. Germline V CDR1 and CDR2: KGHSH, LQKENI. Trimming left V 3 bases short and J 0 bases short, with 12 bases between. DNA for the CDR3: TGTGCCAGCTCACCGGACACCCACTTCTCTGGAAACACCATATATTTT. As protein: CASSPDTHFSGNTIYF. The complete variable domain, with remaining parts taken from reference TRBV18 and TRBJ1-3, reads NAGVMQNPRHLVRRRGQEARLRCSPMKGHSHVYWYRQLPEEGLKFMVYLQKENIIDESGMPKERFSAEFPKEGPSILRIQQVVRGDSAAYFCASSPDTHFSGNTIYFGEGSWLTVV.

J is TRBJ2-7 and V is TRBV6-6; 8 positions agree with TRBD2. Germline V lookup: CDR1 MNHNY, CDR2 SVGAGI (reference sequence). The CDR3 length is 15 residues. Trimming took 7 bases from V and 4 from J; bases not matched to a gene: 12. CDR3 in DNA: TGTGCCAGCATCGGGAGGGGACTAGAGATTTACGAGCAGTACTTC. This sequence encodes CASIGRGLEIYEQYF.

The genes are TRBV19 and TRBJ1-3, with D unclear. V was cut by 3 bases and J by 3 bases, with 3 bases left in between. The CDR3 length is 12 residues. Per the germline V gene, CDR1 is LNHDA and CDR2 is SQIVND (reference sequence). CDR3 protein: CASSIVGNTIYF. CDR3 DNA: TGTGCCAGTAGTATCGTTGGAAACACCATATATTTT.

The V call is TRBV19, the J call TRBJ1-5; unclear D gene. Germline lookup yields CDR1 LNHDA and CDR2 SQIVND (reference sequence). The CDR3 has 15 residues. Trimming shortened V by 0 bases and J by 3 bases, and 9 bases separated the two germline ends. The CDR3 DNA follows: TGTGCCAGTAGTATAGAAAACAGCCCCAATCAGCCCCAGCATTTT. It yields the protein CASSIENSPNQPQHF.

The rearrangement links TRBV18 to TRBJ2-3; 11 bases map to TRBD2. The V gene end was trimmed by 3 bases and the J gene end by 2 bases; junction bases not matched to a gene: 4. Germline V gives CDR1 KGHSH, CDR2 LQKENI. This CDR3 is 16 amino acids long. The CDR3 reads CASSPTLAGDTDTQYF. CDR3 in DNA: TGTGCCAGCTCACCCACACTAGCGGGGGACACAGATACGCAGTATTTT. Full variable domain (remainder filled in from reference TRBV18 and TRBJ2-3): NAGVMQNPRHLVRRRGQEARLRCSPMKGHSHVYWYRQLPEEGLKFMVYLQKENIIDESGMPKERFSAEFPKEGPSILRIQQVVRGDSAAYFCASSPTLAGDTDTQYFGPGTRLTVL.

To note about this clone: The same CDR3 arises from other DNA sequences in this sample as well. V and J are TRBV7-9 and TRBJ1-1; TRBD1 aligns across 10 bases. CDR3 length: 14 amino acids. J lost 6 bases, V lost 5 bases, and 6 bases had no gene match. Germline assignment: CDR1 SEHNR and CDR2 FQNEAQ (reference sequence). In nucleotides, the CDR3 is TGTGCCAGCAGCATGGACAGGGGGAGATCTGAAGCTTTCTTT. It specifies CASSMDRGRSEAFF.

The chain joins TRBV7-2 to TRBJ2-7; the match to TRBD1 covers 10 bases. This CDR3 region has 14 residues. Germline V lookup: CDR1 SGHTA, CDR2 FQGNSA. Trimming removed 5 bases from V and 3 bases from J; junction bases left unmatched: 4. The CDR3 bases are TGTGCCAGCAGCCGGGACAGGGGACTCTACGAGCAGTACTTC. It translates to CASSRDRGLYEQYF.